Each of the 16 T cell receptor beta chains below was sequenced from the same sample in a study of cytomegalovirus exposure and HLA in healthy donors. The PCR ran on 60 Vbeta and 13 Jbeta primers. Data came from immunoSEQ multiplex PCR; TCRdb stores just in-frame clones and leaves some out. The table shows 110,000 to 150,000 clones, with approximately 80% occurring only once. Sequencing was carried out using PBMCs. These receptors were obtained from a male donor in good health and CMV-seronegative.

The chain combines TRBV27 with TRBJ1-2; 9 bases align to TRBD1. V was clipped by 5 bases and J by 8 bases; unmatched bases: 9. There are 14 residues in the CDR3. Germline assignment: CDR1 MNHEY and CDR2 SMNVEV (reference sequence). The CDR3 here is CASSPGQGVFGYTF. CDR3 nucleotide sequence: TGTGCCAGCAGTCCGGGACAGGGAGTTTTCGGCTACACCTTC.

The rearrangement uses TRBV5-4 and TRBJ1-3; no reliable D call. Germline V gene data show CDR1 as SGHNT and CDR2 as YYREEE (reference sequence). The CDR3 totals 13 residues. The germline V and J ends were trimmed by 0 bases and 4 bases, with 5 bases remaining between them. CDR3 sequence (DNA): TGTGCCAGCAGCTTGGGGGCGGGAAACACCATATATTTT. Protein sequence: CASSLGAGNTIYF.

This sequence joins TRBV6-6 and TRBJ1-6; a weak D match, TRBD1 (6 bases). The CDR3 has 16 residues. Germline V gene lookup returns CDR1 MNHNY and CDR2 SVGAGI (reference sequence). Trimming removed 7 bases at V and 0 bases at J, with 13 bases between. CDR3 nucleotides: TGTGCCAGCACGAGGACAGACAGCTCCTATAATTCACCCCTCCACTTT. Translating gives CASTRTDSSYNSPLHF.

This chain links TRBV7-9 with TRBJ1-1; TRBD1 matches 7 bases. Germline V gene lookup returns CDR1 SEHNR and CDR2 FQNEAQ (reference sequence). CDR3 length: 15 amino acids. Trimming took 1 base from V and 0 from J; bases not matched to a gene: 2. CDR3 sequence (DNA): TGTGCCAGCAGCTTAGAACAGGGGTTGAACACTGAAGCTTTCTTT. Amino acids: CASSLEQGLNTEAFF. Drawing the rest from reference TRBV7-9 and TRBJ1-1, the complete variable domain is DTGVSQNPRHKITKRGQNVTFRCDPISEHNRLYWYRQTLGQGPEFLTYFQNEAQLEKSRLLSDRFSAERPKGSFSTLEIQRTEQGDSAMYLCASSLEQGLNTEAFFGQGTRLTVV.

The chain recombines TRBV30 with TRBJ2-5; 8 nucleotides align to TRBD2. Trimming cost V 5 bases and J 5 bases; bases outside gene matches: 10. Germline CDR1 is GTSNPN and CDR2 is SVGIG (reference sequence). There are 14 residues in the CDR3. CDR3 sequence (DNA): TGTGCCTGGGGATCTAGCGGGTCGTTCGAGACCCAGTACTTC. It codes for CAWGSSGSFETQYF.

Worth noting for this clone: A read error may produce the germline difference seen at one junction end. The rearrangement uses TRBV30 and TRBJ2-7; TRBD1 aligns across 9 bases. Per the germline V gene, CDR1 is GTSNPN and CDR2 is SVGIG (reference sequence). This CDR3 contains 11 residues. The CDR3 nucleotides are TGTGCCTGGAGTTTTTTGGGACAGGGCCCCTTC. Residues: CAWSFLGQGPF.

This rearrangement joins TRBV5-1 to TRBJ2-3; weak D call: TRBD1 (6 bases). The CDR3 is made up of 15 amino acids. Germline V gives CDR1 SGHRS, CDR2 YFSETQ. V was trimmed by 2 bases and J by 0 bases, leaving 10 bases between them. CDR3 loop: CASSFKQGSTDTQYF. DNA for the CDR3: TGCGCCAGCAGCTTTAAACAGGGAAGCACAGATACGCAGTATTTT.

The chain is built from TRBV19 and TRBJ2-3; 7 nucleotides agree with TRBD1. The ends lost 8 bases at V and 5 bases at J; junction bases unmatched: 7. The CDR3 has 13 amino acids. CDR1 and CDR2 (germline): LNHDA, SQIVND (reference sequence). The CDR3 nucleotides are TGTGCCAGTGCCTACAGGGGTGAAGATACGCAGTATTTT. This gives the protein CASAYRGEDTQYF.

The chain's CDR3 is CASSSHGFGQAKTQYF. The CDR3 DNA sequence: TGTGCCAGCAGTTCCCACGGTTTCGGACAGGCAAAGACCCAGTACTTC. The V gene is TRBV28, the J gene TRBJ2-5; TRBD1 agrees at 7 bases. The germline V gene has CDR1 MDHEN and CDR2 SYDVKM. J was trimmed by 6 bases and V by 4 bases; bases with no gene match: 14. This CDR3 has 16 amino acids. Drawing the rest from reference TRBV28 and TRBJ2-5, the complete variable domain is DVKVTQSSRYLVKRTGEKVFLECVQDMDHENMFWYRQDPGLGLRLIYFSYDVKMKEKGDIPEGYSVSREKKERFSLILESASTNQTSMYLCASSSHGFGQAKTQYFGPGTRLLVL.

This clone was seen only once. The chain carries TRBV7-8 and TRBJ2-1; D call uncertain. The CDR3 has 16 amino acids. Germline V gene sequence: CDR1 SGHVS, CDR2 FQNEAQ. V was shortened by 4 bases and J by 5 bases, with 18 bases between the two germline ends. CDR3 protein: CASSSSPAALNNEQFF. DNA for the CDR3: TGTGCCAGCAGCTCCTCTCCGGCGGCCCTAAACAATGAGCAGTTCTTC. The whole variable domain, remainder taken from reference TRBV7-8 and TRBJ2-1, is GAGVSQSPRYKVAKRGQDVALRCDPISGHVSLFWYQQALGQGPEFLTYFQNEAQLDKSGLPSDRFFAERPEGSVSTLKIQRTQQEDSAVYLCASSSSPAALNNEQFFGPGTRLTVL.

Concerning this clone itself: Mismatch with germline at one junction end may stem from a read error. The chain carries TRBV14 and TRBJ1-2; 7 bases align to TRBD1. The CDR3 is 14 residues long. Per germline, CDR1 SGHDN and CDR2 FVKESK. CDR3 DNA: TGTGCCAGCAGCCTCTACATTGGCCCCGACAGGGCAGCCTTC. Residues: CASSLYIGPDRAAF.

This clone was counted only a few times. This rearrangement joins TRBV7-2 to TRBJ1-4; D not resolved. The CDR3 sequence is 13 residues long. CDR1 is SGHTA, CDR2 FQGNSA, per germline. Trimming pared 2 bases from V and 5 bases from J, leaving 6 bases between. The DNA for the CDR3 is TGTGCCAGCAGCTTATATCCGAATGAAAAACTGTTTTTT. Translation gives CASSLYPNEKLFF.

The CDR3 loop reads CAWSFHDRPVEKLFF. DNA of the CDR3: TGTGCCTGGAGTTTTCATGACAGGCCGGTTGAAAAACTGTTTTTT. This rearrangement joins TRBV30 to TRBJ1-4; tentatively, D is TRBD1 (6 bases). Trimming removed 2 bases from V and 7 bases from J, with 17 bases in between. Germline CDR1 GTSNPN, CDR2 SVGIG (reference sequence). The CDR3 has 15 amino acids.

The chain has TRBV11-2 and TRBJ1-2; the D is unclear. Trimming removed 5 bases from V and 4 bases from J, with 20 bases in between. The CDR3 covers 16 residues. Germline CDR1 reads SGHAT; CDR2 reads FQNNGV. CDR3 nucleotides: TGTGCCAGCAGCAATCCGTTCCAGGTTCCCCTCTATGGCTACACCTTC. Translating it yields CASSNPFQVPLYGYTF.

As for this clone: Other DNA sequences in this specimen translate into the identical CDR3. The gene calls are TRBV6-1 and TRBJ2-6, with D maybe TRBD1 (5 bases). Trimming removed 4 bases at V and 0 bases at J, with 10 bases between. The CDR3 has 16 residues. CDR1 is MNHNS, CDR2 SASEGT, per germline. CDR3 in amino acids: CASSGGMVSGANVLTF. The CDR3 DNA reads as TGTGCCAGCAGTGGGGGCATGGTCTCTGGGGCCAACGTCCTGACTTTC.

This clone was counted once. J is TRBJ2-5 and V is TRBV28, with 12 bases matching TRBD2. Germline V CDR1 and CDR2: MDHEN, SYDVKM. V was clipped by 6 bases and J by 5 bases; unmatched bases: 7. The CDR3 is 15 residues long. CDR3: CASSRLAGAVETQYF. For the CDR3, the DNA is TGTGCCAGCAGCCGACTAGCGGGGGCGGTGGAGACCCAGTACTTC.